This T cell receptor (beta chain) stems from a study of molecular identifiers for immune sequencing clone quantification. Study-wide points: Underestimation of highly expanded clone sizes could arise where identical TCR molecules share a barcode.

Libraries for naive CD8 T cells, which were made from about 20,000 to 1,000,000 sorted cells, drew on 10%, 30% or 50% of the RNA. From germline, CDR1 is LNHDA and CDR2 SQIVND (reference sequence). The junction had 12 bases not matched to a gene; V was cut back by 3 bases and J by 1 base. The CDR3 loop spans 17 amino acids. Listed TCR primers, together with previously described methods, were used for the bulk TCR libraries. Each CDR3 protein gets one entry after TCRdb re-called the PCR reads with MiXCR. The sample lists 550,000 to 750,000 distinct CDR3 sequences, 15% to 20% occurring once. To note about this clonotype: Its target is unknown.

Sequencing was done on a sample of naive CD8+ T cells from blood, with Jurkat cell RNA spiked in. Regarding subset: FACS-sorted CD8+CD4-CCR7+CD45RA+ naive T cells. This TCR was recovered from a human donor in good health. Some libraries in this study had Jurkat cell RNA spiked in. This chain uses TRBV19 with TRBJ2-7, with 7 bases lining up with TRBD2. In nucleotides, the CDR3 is TGTGCCAGTAGTATCTTCCCCCCTAGCGGCCTTTCCTACGAGCAGTACTTC. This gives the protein CASSIFPPSGLSYEQYF.